Each of the 15 T cell receptor beta chains below was sequenced from the same sample in a study of control samples from healthy donors and cancer patients. TCRdb's table, derived via immunoSEQ multiplex PCR, lists solely in-frame clones and lacks some. This sample has some 130,000 clones, with more than 80% found just once. Sequencing was performed on blood. These receptors all come from a man aged 35 to 55 in good health.

This clone was observed once. Here the CDR3 reads CASSLVGPGRGQETQYF. CDR3 bases: TGTGCCAGCAGCTTAGTTGGGCCGGGACGGGGGCAAGAGACCCAGTACTTC. The chain combines TRBV7-3 with TRBJ2-5, with D perhaps TRBD2 (6 bases). CDR3 length: 17 residues. Per germline, CDR1 SGHTA and CDR2 FQGTGA. Deletions cut 2 bases from V and 2 bases from J, with 18 bases between.

CDR3 in amino acids: CAWDQGGADTQYF. The CDR3 coding sequence is TGTGCCTGGGACCAGGGGGGGGCAGATACGCAGTATTTT. This chain uses TRBV30 with TRBJ2-3; possibly TRBD1 or TRBD2 for D (7 bases each). Looked up from germline, CDR1 is GTSNPN and CDR2 is SVGIG (reference sequence). V lost 5 bases to trimming and J lost 4 bases, with 13 bases between them. There are 13 residues in the CDR3.

The V call is TRBV6-1, the J call TRBJ2-7; the D call may be TRBD1 or TRBD2 (5 bases each). CDR3 length: 16 residues. Germline V lookup: CDR1 MNHNS, CDR2 SASEGT. Trimming stripped 2 bases from V and 3 bases from J, with 17 bases between. The CDR3, as DNA: TGTGCCAGCAGTGAACAGGGCCAGGGAGAAGGCTACGAGCAGTACTTC. Translating it yields CASSEQGQGEGYEQYF.

CDR3 sequence: CATSPQGFSYEQYF. The DNA of the CDR3 is TGTGCCACCAGCCCACAGGGGTTCTCCTACGAGCAGTACTTC. This rearrangement joins TRBV15 to TRBJ2-7, with 7 bases matching TRBD1. Trimming took 5 bases from V and 0 from J; bases not matched to a gene: 4. The CDR3 extends over 14 amino acids. CDR1 LNHNV and CDR2 YYDKDF come from the germline V gene (reference sequence).

This chain joins TRBV7-9 and TRBJ2-1; D not certain. The ends were cut back, 7 bases at V and 0 bases at J, with 7 bases in the middle. Per the germline V gene, CDR1 is SEHNR and CDR2 is FQNEAQ (reference sequence). The CDR3 spans 13 residues. As DNA, the CDR3 is TGTGCCAGCATGGACGACTCCTACAATGAGCAGTTCTTC. It codes for CASMDDSYNEQFF.

The chain links TRBV4-1 to TRBJ2-7; the match to TRBD1 covers 8 bases. The CDR3 extends over 16 amino acids. V shed 5 bases, J shed 2 bases, and the junction held 11 bases outside the gene matches. Germline CDR1 and CDR2: MGHRA and YSYEKL. The CDR3 DNA follows: TGCGCCAGCAGCTGGTCAGGACAGGGCGCGACCTACGAGCAGTACTTC. Protein product: CASSWSGQGATYEQYF.

The CDR3 DNA follows: TGTGCCAGCAGCTTTGCTGGGGCCAACGTCCTGACTTTC. Its protein is CASSFAGANVLTF. The chain carries TRBV12-1 and TRBJ2-6. TRBV12-1 is a listed pseudogene. This CDR3 has 13 amino acids.

The V call is TRBV27, the J call TRBJ2-5, with D perhaps given as TRBD1 or TRBD2 (5 bases each). The CDR3 length is 14 residues. V shed 4 bases and J shed 5 bases, with 14 bases lying between them. Looked up from germline, CDR1 is MNHEY and CDR2 is SMNVEV (reference sequence). The CDR3 loop reads CASSSWSEGETQYF. The CDR3 bases are TGTGCCAGCAGTTCTTGGAGCGAGGGGGAGACCCAGTACTTC.

The chain links TRBV2 to TRBJ2-2, with D unclear. Germline values: CDR1 SNHLY, CDR2 FYNNEI. The CDR3 loop spans 13 amino acids. The ends were cut back, 4 bases at V and 3 bases at J, with 6 bases in the middle. DNA of the CDR3: TGTGCCAGCAGTGGATTCCACACCGGGGAGCTGTTTTTT. This sequence encodes CASSGFHTGELFF.

The genes are TRBV29-1 and TRBJ1-1, with TRBD1 as a possible D gene (5 bases). Germline V CDR1 and CDR2: SQVTM, ANQGSEA. Trimming removed 6 bases at V and 11 bases at J, with 19 bases between. The CDR3 is made up of 12 amino acids. The CDR3 sequence is CSVGGAAGAAFF. CDR3 DNA: TGCAGCGTCGGTGGGGCAGCCGGGGCGGCTTTCTTT. Complete variable domain (other parts from reference TRBV29-1 and TRBJ1-1): SAVISQKPSRDICQRGTSLTIQCQVDSQVTMMFWYRQQPGQSLTLIATANQGSEATYESGFVIDKFPISRPNLTFSTLTVSNMSPEDSSIYLCSVGGAAGAAFFGQGTRLTVV.

The genes are TRBV29-1 and TRBJ2-7, with D unresolved. The V gene lost 6 bases and the J gene lost 1 base, with 10 bases spanning the gap. This CDR3 is built from 12 residues. Germline-derived CDR1 and CDR2 are SQVTM and ANQGSEA. The CDR3 sequence: CSVNDLSYEQYF. For the CDR3, the DNA is TGCAGCGTCAATGACCTATCCTACGAGCAGTACTTC.

This sequence joins TRBV10-1 and TRBJ2-5; either TRBD1 or TRBD2 may supply D (5 bases each). V was cut by 6 bases and J by 5 bases, with 13 bases left in between. This CDR3 has 13 residues. The germline CDR1 and CDR2 sequences are WNHNN and SYGVQD (reference sequence). The CDR3, as DNA: TGCGCCAGCAGCCCGGGACCGCGGGAGACCCAGTACTTC. This gives the protein CASSPGPRETQYF.

V gene TRBV12-3 or TRBV12-4 combines with J gene TRBJ1-3; D is unresolved. The CDR3 extends over 13 amino acids. V was clipped by 4 bases and J by 2 bases, with 6 bases between them. CDR3 in DNA: TGTGCCAGCAGTTGGGGTGCTGGAAACACCATATATTTT. Translating it yields CASSWGAGNTIYF.

The chain carries TRBV5-6 and TRBJ2-3, with 7 bases matching TRBD1. The CDR3 loop spans 15 amino acids. Trimming removed 4 bases from V and 2 bases from J; junction bases left unmatched: 7. The germline CDR1 and CDR2 sequences are SGHDT and YYEEEE. The CDR3 region is CASSVRDSHTDTQYF. CDR3 coding DNA: TGTGCCAGCAGCGTCCGGGACAGTCACACAGATACGCAGTATTTT.

To note about this clone: An end of the junction does not agree with germline; a read error may underlie this. In DNA, the CDR3 is TGTGCCAGCGTATATTCCTTACGAGCAGACTTC. Translated, it gives CASVYSLRADF. This sequence joins TRBV2 and TRBJ2-7, with D unresolved. Germline CDR1 and CDR2: SNHLY and FYNNEI. The CDR3 is made up of 11 amino acids.